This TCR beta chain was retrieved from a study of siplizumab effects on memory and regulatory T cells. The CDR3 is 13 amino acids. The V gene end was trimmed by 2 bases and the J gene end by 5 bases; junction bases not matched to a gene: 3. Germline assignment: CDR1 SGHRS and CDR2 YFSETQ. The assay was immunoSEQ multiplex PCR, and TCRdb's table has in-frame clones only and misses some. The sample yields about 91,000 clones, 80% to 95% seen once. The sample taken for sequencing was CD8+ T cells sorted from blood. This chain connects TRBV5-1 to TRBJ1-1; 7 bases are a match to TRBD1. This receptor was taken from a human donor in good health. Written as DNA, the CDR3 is TGCGCCAGCAGCTTAACAGGGGTTACTGAAGCTTTCTTT. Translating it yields CASSLTGVTEAFF.